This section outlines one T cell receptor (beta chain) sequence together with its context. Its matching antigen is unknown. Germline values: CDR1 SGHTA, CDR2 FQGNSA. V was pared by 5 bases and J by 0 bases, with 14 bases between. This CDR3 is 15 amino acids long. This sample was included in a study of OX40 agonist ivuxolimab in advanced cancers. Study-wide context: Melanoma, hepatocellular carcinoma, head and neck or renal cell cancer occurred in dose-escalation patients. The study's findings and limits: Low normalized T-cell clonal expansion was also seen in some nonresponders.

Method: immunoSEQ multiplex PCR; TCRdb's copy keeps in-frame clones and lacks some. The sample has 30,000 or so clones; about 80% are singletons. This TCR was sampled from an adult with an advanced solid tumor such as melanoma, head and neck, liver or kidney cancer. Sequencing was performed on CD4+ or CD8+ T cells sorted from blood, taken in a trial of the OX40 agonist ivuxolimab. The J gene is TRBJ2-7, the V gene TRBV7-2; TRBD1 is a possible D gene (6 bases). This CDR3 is CASSRSDSSSYEQYF. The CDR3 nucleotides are TGTGCCAGCAGCCGATCGGACAGTAGCTCCTACGAGCAGTACTTC. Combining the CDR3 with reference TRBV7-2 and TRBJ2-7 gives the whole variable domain GAGVSQSPSNKVTEKGKDVELRCDPISGHTALYWYRQSLGQGLEFLIYFQGNSAPDKSGLPSDRFSAERTGGSVSTLTIQRTQQEDSAVYLCASSRSDSSSYEQYFGPGTRLTVT.